The 21 T cell receptor beta chains reported below all come from one sample, sequenced in a study of CD8+ T cells in alopecia areata. A panel of CD4, CD8alpha, NKG2D, NKG2ACE and other markers served to sort pooled cutaneous lymph node cells. Isolated RNA was reverse transcribed into cDNA used as the sequencing template. Profiled with immunoSEQ multiplex PCR; TCRdb holds only in-frame clones, not every one. The data show 15,000 to 20,000 clones, with none appearing a single time. Sequences were obtained from CD8+ T cells sorted from a lymph node. All receptors derive from a C3H/HeJ mouse with alopecia areata. The strain bears MHC haplotype H2-k.

At least ten counts were recorded for this clone. Gene names and germline refer to mouse. The sequence runs out 4 residues before the end of the CDR3; the remainder is reconstructed from the germline J gene. The chain recombines TRBV13-3 with TRBJ2-5; a possible D gene is TRBD1 (6 bases). The CDR3 is 16 residues long. Germline-derived CDR1 and CDR2 are NNHDY and SYVADS. The sequenced part of the CDR3 DNA is TGTGCCAGCAGTGACCTCAGGGGTGAAGGGGAAGAC. It yields the protein CASSDLRGEGED. The full-length CDR3 reads as CASSDLRGEGEDTQYF.

This clone was observed at least ten times. Germline and genes here are mouse. The CDR3 extends 4 residues past the end of the read, so its final part is completed from the germline J gene. The rearrangement uses TRBV16 and TRBJ2-7; TRBD2 agrees at 10 bases. Germline V gives CDR1 SGHSA, CDR2 FRNQAP. V dropped 1 base and J dropped 3; count of bases not matched to a gene: 6. The CDR3 consists of 16 residues. The part of the CDR3 DNA that was read is TGTGCAAGCAGCTTAGCGAAACTGGGGGGGAACTAT. This translates into CASSLAKLGGNY. The full CDR3 protein is CASSLAKLGGNYEQYF.

Concerning this clone itself: The genes and germline here are from mouse. CDR3 DNA, as far as it was read: TGTGCCAGCAGTATCCCCCCAGGGGTGGAGACA. Residues: CASSIPPGVET. The whole CDR3 sequence reads CASSIPPGVETEVFF. The V gene is TRBV19, the J gene TRBJ1-1, with D tentatively TRBD1 (6 bases). The observed sequence ends 4 residues before the CDR3 terminus, with the missing tail filled in from the germline J gene. CDR1 and CDR2 (germline): FNHDT, SITEND (reference sequence). This CDR3 has 15 amino acids.

As concerns this clone: Here the gene names and germline are mouse. The read comes to an end 4 residues before the CDR3 does, leaving the germline J gene to fill in the end. V gene TRBV13-2 combines with J gene TRBJ2-1; D is perhaps TRBD1 (6 bases). This CDR3 has 13 residues. The germline gives CDR1 NNHNN, CDR2 SYGAGS (reference sequence). V lost 3 bases and J 3 bases, leaving 7 bases between the germline ends. The part of the CDR3 DNA that was read is TGTGCCAGCGGTGGCAGGGGCTATGCT. Protein product: CASGGRGYA. The CDR3 as a whole reads CASGGRGYAEQFF.

This clone turned up a few times. These gene names are mouse names. The sequenced fragment ends 4 residues before the CDR3 boundary, so the rest is inferred from the germline J gene. The chain employs TRBV13-1 and TRBJ1-1, with TRBD1 matching over 10 bases. The CDR3 is made up of 15 amino acids. Germline-derived CDR1 and CDR2 are NSHNY and SYGAGN. The V gene end was trimmed by 3 bases and the J gene end by 4 bases; junction bases not matched to a gene: 6. The CDR3 loop is CASSGLTGGRTEVFF. CDR3 DNA (partial): TGTGCCAGCAGTGGACTGACAGGGGGCCGCACA.

Ten or more counts support this clone. Gene names are mouse gene names. The missing CDR3 end, 4 residues past where the read stops, is filled in from the germline J gene. V and J are TRBV13-3 and TRBJ2-7; 11 bases align to TRBD2. The CDR3 consists of 13 residues. Germline V lookup: CDR1 NNHDY, CDR2 SYVADS. CDR3: CASRDWGEYEQYF. The sequenced CDR3 bases are TGTGCCAGCAGGGACTGGGGGGAGTAT.

This clone was counted ten times or more. Gene names and germline match the mouse. The CDR3 end lies 4 residues beyond the end of the read and is filled in from the germline J gene. V is TRBV14 and J is TRBJ2-5; tentative D call: TRBD1 (5 bases). The CDR3 extends over 12 amino acids. Germline values: CDR1 SGHDT, CDR2 FRDEAV. The CDR3 here is CASSFRGDTQYF. CDR3 DNA (partial): TGTGCCAGCAGTTTCAGGGGAGAC.

This clone was seen repeatedly, ten times or more. Gene names are mouse gene names. The sequenced fragment ends 4 residues before the CDR3 boundary, so the rest is inferred from the germline J gene. The chain uses TRBV19 and TRBJ1-1; D gene unclear. Trimming left V 1 base short and J 0 bases short, with 4 bases between. Germline CDR1 is FNHDT and CDR2 is SITEND (reference sequence). The CDR3 runs to 13 residues. The CDR3 sequence is CASSITANTEVFF. The CDR3 bases that were read are TGTGCCAGCAGTATAACAGCAAACACA.

The sample holds a few counts of this clone. Gene and germline names: mouse. Coverage ceases 4 residues before the CDR3 finishes, and the germline J gene fills in the end. V gene TRBV1 combines with J gene TRBJ2-4, with D uncertain. CDR1 is NSQYPW and CDR2 is LRSPGD in the germline V gene (reference sequence). This CDR3 has 14 residues. V lost 1 base and J lost 0, with 5 bases in between. CDR3 DNA, as far as it was read: TGCACCTGCAGTGCAGGGGGTAGTCAAAAC. It encodes CTCSAGGSQN. The whole CDR3 reads CTCSAGGSQNTLYF.

This clone showed up just a few times. Mouse gene names and germline throughout. The CDR3 end falls 4 residues outside the read, so it is completed with the germline J gene. V usage is TRBV13-3 and J usage is TRBJ2-2, with 10 bases that match TRBD1. The CDR3 consists of 15 residues. V lost 5 bases to trimming and J lost 5 bases; unmatched junction nucleotides: 6. CDR1 and CDR2 (germline): NNHDY, SYVADS. The DNA read from the CDR3 is TGTGCCAGCAGGGGACCGGGACAGGGGACCGGG. Translated, it gives CASRGPGQGTG. The whole CDR3 is CASRGPGQGTGQLYF.

This clone was seen more than once but under ten times. The listed genes are named as in mouse. With the read ending 4 residues before the CDR3 end, the germline J gene is used to fill in that end. The chain uses TRBV14 and TRBJ2-7; 8 bases map to TRBD1. This CDR3 is built from 15 residues. With 5 bases clipped from V and 2 bases from J, the junction kept 9 bases outside the gene matches. Germline V gene sequence: CDR1 SGHDT, CDR2 FRDEAV. The CDR3 spells CASSHDRGRTYEQYF. CDR3 bases read: TGTGCCAGCAGCCACGACAGGGGAAGAACCTAT.

Notes on this clone: The gene names here belong to mouse. Read coverage stops 4 residues before the CDR3 terminus; the germline J gene supplies the remainder. The chain employs TRBV19 and TRBJ2-7; D perhaps matches TRBD2 (7 bases). V lost 1 base and J 2 bases, leaving 10 bases between the germline ends. Germline V CDR1 and CDR2: FNHDT, SITEND (reference sequence). The CDR3 runs to 14 residues. The DNA read from the CDR3 is TGTGCCAGCAGTATAAGCTGGGGGCCCTAT. It codes for CASSISWGPY. The whole CDR3 sequence reads CASSISWGPYEQYF.

Worth noting for this clone: The germline and genes are mouse ones. The part of the CDR3 DNA that was read is TGTGCCAGCAGCGGACAGGGGGCGAGCTCCTAT. Translated, it gives CASSGQGASSY. In full, the CDR3 is CASSGQGASSYEQYF. V usage is TRBV19 and J usage is TRBJ2-7, with 11 bases lining up with TRBD1. The read ends 4 residues early relative to the CDR3; the germline J gene fills the gap. The CDR3 extends over 15 amino acids. The V gene end was trimmed by 5 bases and the J gene end by 0 bases; junction bases not matched to a gene: 4. CDR1 and CDR2 from the germline V gene are FNHDT and SITEND (reference sequence).

Judged by abundance, this clone is medium-sized. Genes here carry mouse names. The read finishes 4 residues shy of the CDR3 end, and the germline J gene is used to complete it. V gene TRBV16 combines with J gene TRBJ2-1, with 11 bases lining up with TRBD2. Per the germline V gene, CDR1 is SGHSA and CDR2 is FRNQAP. CDR3 length equals 16 residues. Unmatched junction bases numbered 3, after V lost 5 bases and J lost 0 bases. This CDR3 is CASSPGLGDNYAEQFF. The covered CDR3 bases are TGTGCAAGCAGCCCGGGACTGGGGGATAACTATGCT.

In the case of this clone: The gene names here belong to mouse. The read halts 4 residues ahead of the CDR3 end, with the missing end drawn from the germline J gene. This chain uses TRBV17 with TRBJ2-5; 8 bases are a match to TRBD1. CDR3 length: 13 residues. The germline V gene encodes CDR1 MNHDT and CDR2 YYDKIL. Incomplete CDR3 DNA: TGTGCTAGCAGTCAGGGGGCGGGAGAC. Translation gives CASSQGAGD. The whole CDR3 protein reads CASSQGAGDTQYF.

In this sample, this clone turned up a few times. The gene names given are mouse names. The sequence runs out 4 residues before the end of the CDR3; the remainder is reconstructed from the germline J gene. The chain employs TRBV13-1 and TRBJ2-7, with D unresolved. Trimming removed 1 base from V and 0 bases from J, with 8 bases in between. Looked up from germline, CDR1 is NSHNY and CDR2 is SYGAGN. The CDR3 sequence is 14 residues long. The CDR3 spells CASSDRWSSYEQYF. The sequenced part of the CDR3 DNA is TGTGCCAGCAGTGATCGCTGGAGCTCCTAT.

With respect to this clone: Gene names and germline refer to mouse. The CDR3 extends 4 residues past the end of the read, so its final part is completed from the germline J gene. The chain is built from TRBV29 and TRBJ2-7; 8 nucleotides match TRBD1. The germline V gene encodes CDR1 MSHET and CDR2 SYDVDS. This CDR3 comprises 14 residues. The junction had 5 bases not matched to a gene; V was cut back by 7 bases and J by 0 bases. CDR3: CASIRTGSSYEQYF. CDR3 bases read: TGTGCTAGCATCCGGACAGGGAGCTCCTAT.

Of note for this clone: Gene names follow the mouse nomenclature. Coverage ceases 4 residues before the CDR3 finishes, and the germline J gene fills in the end. The chain carries TRBV13-1 and TRBJ1-1, with 7 bases that match TRBD1. The CDR3 extends over 13 amino acids. In germline, CDR1 is NSHNY, CDR2 SYGAGN. CDR3 residues: CASSDQTGREVFF. The part of the CDR3 DNA that was read is TGTGCCAGCAGTGATCAGACAGGGAGA.

This clone came up many times. The germline and genes are mouse ones. The CDR3 reads CASRRTGRDTQYF. The DNA read from the CDR3 is TGTGCCAGCAGACGGACAGGGAGGGAC. The rearrangement uses TRBV14 and TRBJ2-5; 8 bases are a match to TRBD1. The CDR3 extends 4 residues past the end of the read, so its final part is completed from the germline J gene. This CDR3 has 13 residues. The germline CDR1 and CDR2 sequences are SGHDT and FRDEAV. The complete variable domain, with remaining parts taken from reference TRBV14 and TRBJ2-5, reads EAGVTQSPRYAVLQEGQAVSFWCDPISGHDTLYWYQQPRDQGPQLLVYFRDEAVIDNSQLPSDRFSAVRPKGTNSTLKIQSAKQGDTATYLCASRRTGRDTQYFGPGTRLLVL.

Notes on this clone: Germline and genes here are mouse. The read is 4 residues too short to cover the CDR3 end, so that end is filled in from the germline J gene. The chain employs TRBV29 and TRBJ2-7, with 7 bases that match TRBD1. V dropped 4 bases and J dropped 0; count of bases not matched to a gene: 0. This CDR3 comprises 13 residues. Germline values: CDR1 MSHET, CDR2 SYDVDS. CDR3 residues: CASSWDSSYEQYF. Incomplete CDR3 DNA: TGTGCTAGCAGTTGGGACAGCTCCTAT.

This clone was seen a few times. Any gene name here is a mouse gene name. The sequence runs out 4 residues before the end of the CDR3; the remainder is reconstructed from the germline J gene. The chain joins TRBV1 to TRBJ2-7, with 7 bases that match TRBD1. CDR3 size: 13 residues. J gave up 3 bases and V 4 bases, and 3 bases lay outside the gene matches. Per the germline V gene, CDR1 is NSQYPW and CDR2 is LRSPGD (reference sequence). The sequenced part of the CDR3 DNA is TGCACCTGCAGTGACGGGACAGACTAT. Residues: CTCSDGTDY. The entire CDR3 is CTCSDGTDYEQYF.